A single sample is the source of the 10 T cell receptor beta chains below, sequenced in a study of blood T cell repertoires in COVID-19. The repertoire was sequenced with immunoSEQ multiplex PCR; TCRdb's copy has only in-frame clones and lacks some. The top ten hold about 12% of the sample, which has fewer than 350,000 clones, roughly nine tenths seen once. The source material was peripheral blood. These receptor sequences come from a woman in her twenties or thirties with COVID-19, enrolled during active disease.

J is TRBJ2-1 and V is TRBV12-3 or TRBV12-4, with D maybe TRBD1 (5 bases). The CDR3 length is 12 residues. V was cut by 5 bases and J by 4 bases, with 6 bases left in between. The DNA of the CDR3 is TGTGCCAGCAGTACAGGTTACAATGAGCAGTTCTTC. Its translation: CASSTGYNEQFF.

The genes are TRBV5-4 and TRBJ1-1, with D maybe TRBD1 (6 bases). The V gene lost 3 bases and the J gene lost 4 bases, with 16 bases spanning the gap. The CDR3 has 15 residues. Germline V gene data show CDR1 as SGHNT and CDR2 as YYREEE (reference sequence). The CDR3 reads CASSSTNRGGTEAFF. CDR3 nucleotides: TGTGCCAGCAGCTCGACGAATAGAGGGGGCACTGAAGCTTTCTTT.

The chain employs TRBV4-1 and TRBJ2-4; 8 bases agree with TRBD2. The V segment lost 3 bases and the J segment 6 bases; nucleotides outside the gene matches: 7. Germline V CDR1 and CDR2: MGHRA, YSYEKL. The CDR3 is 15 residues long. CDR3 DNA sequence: TGCGCCAGCAGCCATATACTAGCGGAGCTAAACATTCAGTACTTC. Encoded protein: CASSHILAELNIQYF.

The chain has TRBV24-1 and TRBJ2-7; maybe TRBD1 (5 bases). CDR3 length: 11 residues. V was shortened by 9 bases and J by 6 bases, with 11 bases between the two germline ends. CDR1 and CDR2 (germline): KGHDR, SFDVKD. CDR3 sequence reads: CATGAGTEQYF. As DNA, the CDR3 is TGTGCCACCGGGGCAGGCACCGAGCAGTACTTC.

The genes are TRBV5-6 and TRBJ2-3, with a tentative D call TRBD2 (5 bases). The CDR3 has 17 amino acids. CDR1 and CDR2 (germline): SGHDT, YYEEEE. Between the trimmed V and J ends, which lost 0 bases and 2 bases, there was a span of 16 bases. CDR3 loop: CASSLAMEEGYTDTQYF. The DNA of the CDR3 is TGTGCCAGCAGCTTGGCCATGGAGGAAGGGTACACAGATACGCAGTATTTT.

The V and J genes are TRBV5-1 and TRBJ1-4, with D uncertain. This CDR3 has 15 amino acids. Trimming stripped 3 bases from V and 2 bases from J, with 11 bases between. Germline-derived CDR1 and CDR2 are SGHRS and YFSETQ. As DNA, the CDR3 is TGCGCCAGCAGCTCTCCAATCGGGACTAATGAAAAACTGTTTTTT. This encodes CASSSPIGTNEKLFF.

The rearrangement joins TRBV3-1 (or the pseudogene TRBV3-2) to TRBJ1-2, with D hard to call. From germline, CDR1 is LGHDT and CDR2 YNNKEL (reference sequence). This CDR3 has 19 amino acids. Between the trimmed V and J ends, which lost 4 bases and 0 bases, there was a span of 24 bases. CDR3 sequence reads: CASSRRGFQNMKANYGYTF. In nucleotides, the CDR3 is TGTGCCAGCAGCCGACGGGGTTTTCAGAATATGAAGGCTAACTATGGCTACACCTTC.

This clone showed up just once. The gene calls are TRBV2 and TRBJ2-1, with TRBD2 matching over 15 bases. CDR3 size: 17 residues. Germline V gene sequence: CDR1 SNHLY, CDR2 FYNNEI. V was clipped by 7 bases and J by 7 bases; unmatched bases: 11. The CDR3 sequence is CASTERTSGGAANEQFF. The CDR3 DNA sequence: TGTGCCAGCACCGAACGGACTAGCGGGGGGGCCGCAAATGAGCAGTTCTTC.

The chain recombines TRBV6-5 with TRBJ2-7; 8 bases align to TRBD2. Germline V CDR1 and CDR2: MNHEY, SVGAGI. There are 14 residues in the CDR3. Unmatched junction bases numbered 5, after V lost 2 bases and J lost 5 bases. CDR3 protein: CASSYPGGAHEQYF. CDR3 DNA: TGTGCCAGCAGTTACCCGGGGGGGGCCCACGAGCAGTACTTC.

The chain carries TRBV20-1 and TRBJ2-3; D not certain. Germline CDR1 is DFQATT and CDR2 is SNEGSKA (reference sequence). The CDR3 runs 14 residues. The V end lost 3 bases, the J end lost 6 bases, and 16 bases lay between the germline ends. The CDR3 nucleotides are TGCAGTGCTAGTGATAGAGTAGTAACCGATACGCAGTATTTT. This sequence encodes CSASDRVVTDTQYF.